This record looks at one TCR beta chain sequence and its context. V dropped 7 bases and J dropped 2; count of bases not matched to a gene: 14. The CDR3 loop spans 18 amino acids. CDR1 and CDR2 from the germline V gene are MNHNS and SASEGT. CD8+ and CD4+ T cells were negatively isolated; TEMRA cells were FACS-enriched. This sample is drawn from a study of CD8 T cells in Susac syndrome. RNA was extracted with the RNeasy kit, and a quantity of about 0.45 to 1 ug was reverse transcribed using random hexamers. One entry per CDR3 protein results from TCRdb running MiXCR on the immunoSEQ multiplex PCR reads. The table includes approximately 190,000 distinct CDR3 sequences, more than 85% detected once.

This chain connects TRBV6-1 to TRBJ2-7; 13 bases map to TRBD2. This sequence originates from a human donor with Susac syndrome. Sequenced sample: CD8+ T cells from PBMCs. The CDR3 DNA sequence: TGTGCCAGCAAACGAGGGACTAGCGGGGCCCGGGATACCTACGAGCAGTACTTC. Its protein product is CASKRGTSGARDTYEQYF.